A selection of T cell receptor beta chains follows, all from one sample in a study of T cells after yellow fever vaccination. One entry per CDR3 protein, called by TCRdb with MiXCR from the 5' RACE reads. The repertoire includes around 340,000 distinct CDR3 sequences, roughly 8.7% of them detected once, and approximately 19% sits in the top ten. The material was PBMCs, obtained on the day of the first yellow fever vaccination. These receptors were collected from a man younger than 35 who received the YFV17D yellow fever vaccine. Both conserved end residues are part of each CDR3. D genes are given only for firm matches. Some rows mark clone size as missing; the rest say once, few, many or name a class of expanded clone.

cdr3_length | j_call | d_call | v_call | clone_size | cdr3_nt | cdr3_aa
16 | TRBJ2-2 | NA | TRBV7-9 | few | TGTGCCAGCAGCTTCGGCAGGGGCCCGAACACCGGGGAGCTGTTTTTT | CASSFGRGPNTGELFF
14 | TRBJ1-1 | NA | TRBV7-2 | few | TGTGCCAGCAGCTTTGGGAGAGGGAACACTGAAGCTTTCTTT | CASSFGRGNTEAFF
15 | TRBJ1-6 | NA | TRBV12-3/TRBV12-4 | many | TGTGCCAGCAGTAGACAGAGAACCTATAATTCACCCCTCCACTTT | CASSRQRTYNSPLHF
15 | TRBJ2-7 | TRBD1 | TRBV10-3 | few | TGTGCCATCAGTGCCCGGGGGACAGGAGACTACGAGCAGTACTTC | CAISARGTGDYEQYF
11 | TRBJ1-1 | NA | TRBV12-3/TRBV12-4 | NA | TGTGCCAGCAGTTTCTACGGGATAGCTTTCTTT | CASSFYGIAFF
16 | TRBJ1-4 | NA | TRBV4-3 | NA | TGCGCCAGCAGCCAGACGCACACCTCAACTAATGAAAAACTGTTTTTT | CASSQTHTSTNEKLFF
11 | TRBJ2-1 | NA | TRBV29-1 | many | TGCAGCGTTGTGGAGAACAATGAGCAGTTCTTC | CSVVENNEQFF
16 | TRBJ2-2 | TRBD1 | TRBV20-1 | few | TGCAGTTCGCTAGGGCGGGACAGGGCGGACACCGGGGAGCTGTTTTTT | CSSLGRDRADTGELFF
15 | TRBJ2-3 | TRBD2 | TRBV4-2 | few | TGTGCCAGCAGCCAAAGTAGCGGGGGGGCTGGTACGCAGTATTTT | CASSQSSGGAGTQYF
13 | TRBJ1-2 | NA | TRBV18 | NA | TGTGCCAGCTCACGTAGTTCTAACTATGGCTACACCTTC | CASSRSSNYGYTF
13 | TRBJ1-6 | NA | TRBV6-1 | few | TGTGCCAGCAGAGGACGGGCGAATTCACCCCTCCACTTT | CASRGRANSPLHF
18 | TRBJ2-5 | TRBD2 | TRBV4-2 | NA | TGTGCCAGCAGCCAAGATAGGACCGGGGGGGCCGGGATTGAGACCCAGTACTTC | CASSQDRTGGAGIETQYF
17 | TRBJ2-2 | NA | TRBV7-9 | NA | TGTGCCAGCAGCTTCCCCAGTGGAGGCGCGAACACCGGGGAGCTGTTTTTT | CASSFPSGGANTGELFF
13 | TRBJ1-1 | NA | TRBV7-8 | NA | TGTGCCAGCAGCTTAGCGGTGACATCGGAAGCTTTCTTT | CASSLAVTSEAFF
14 | TRBJ2-1 | TRBD2 | TRBV7-2 | NA | TGTGCCAGCAGCTCTACGTCGGGGGGGCATGAGCAGTTCTTC | CASSSTSGGHEQFF
14 | TRBJ2-3 | NA | TRBV5-1 | many | TGCGCCAGCAGCCCCACGGGGTTCCCAGATACGCAGTATTTT | CASSPTGFPDTQYF
14 | TRBJ1-1 | NA | TRBV20-1 | NA | TGCAGTGCTAGGTCCCGGGGTGGGAACACTGAAGCTTTCTTT | CSARSRGGNTEAFF